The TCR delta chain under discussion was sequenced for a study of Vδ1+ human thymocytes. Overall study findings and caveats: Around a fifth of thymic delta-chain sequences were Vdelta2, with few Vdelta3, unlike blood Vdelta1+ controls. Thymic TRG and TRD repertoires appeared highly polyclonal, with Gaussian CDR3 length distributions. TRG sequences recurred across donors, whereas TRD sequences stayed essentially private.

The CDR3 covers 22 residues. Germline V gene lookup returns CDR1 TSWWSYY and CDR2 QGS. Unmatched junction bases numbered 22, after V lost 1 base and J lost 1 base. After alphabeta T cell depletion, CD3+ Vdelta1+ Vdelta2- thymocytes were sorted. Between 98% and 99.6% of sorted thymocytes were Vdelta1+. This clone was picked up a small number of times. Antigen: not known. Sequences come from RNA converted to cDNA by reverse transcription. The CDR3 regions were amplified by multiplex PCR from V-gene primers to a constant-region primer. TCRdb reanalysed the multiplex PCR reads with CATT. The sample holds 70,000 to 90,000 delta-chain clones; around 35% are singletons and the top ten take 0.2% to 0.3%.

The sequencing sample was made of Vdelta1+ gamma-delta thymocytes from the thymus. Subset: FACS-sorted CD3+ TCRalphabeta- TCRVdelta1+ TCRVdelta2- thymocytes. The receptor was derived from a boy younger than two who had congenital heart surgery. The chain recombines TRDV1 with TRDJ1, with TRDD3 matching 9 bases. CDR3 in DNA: TGTGCTCTTGGGGAACCCTCCCCCTGGTTGACGTCGGGGGATACTGGCACCGATAAACTCATCTTT. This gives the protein CALGEPSPWLTSGDTGTDKLIF.